This TCR beta chain comes out of a study of blood T cell repertoires in COVID-19. Looking at the study overall: T cells, B-cell-depleted T cells, or PBMCs provided the cDNA or gDNA that served as material.

Repertoires were generated with immunoSEQ multiplex PCR, while TCRdb's copy carries only in-frame clones and drops some. The sample has more than 100,000 clones; 87% are singletons. Germline assignment: CDR1 SGDLS and CDR2 YYNGEE. Trimming removed 2 bases at V and 2 bases at J, with 16 bases between. CDR3 length: 16 amino acids. The chain joins TRBV9 to TRBJ1-2; D perhaps matches TRBD1 (6 bases). The source of this sequence is a man in his forties or fifties with active COVID-19. The sample comprised peripheral blood. DNA for the CDR3: TGTGCCAGCAGCGTGGGGGCAGGAGTAATGAACTATGGCTACACCTTC. This codes for CASSVGAGVMNYGYTF.